This T cell receptor beta chain was captured by sequencing in a study of cytomegalovirus exposure and HLA in healthy donors. PCR involved 60 Vbeta and 13 Jbeta primers. The data were produced by immunoSEQ multiplex PCR, yet TCRdb's version contains in-frame clones alone and is incomplete. Among over 100,000 clones listed, 55% to 75% were seen once. The CDR3 extends over 14 amino acids. V was trimmed by 6 bases and J by 9 bases, leaving 15 bases between them. Germline V gene data show CDR1 as SNHLY and CDR2 as FYNNEI. The TCR was taken from a woman in her 70s in good health and CMV-seropositive. The sequenced sample was PBMCs. The chain recombines TRBV2 with TRBJ1-6, with a tentative D call TRBD1 (5 bases). CDR3 protein: CASRPGGEGSPLHF. For the CDR3, the DNA is TGTGCCAGCAGACCGGGGGGGGAGGGTTCACCCCTCCACTTT.